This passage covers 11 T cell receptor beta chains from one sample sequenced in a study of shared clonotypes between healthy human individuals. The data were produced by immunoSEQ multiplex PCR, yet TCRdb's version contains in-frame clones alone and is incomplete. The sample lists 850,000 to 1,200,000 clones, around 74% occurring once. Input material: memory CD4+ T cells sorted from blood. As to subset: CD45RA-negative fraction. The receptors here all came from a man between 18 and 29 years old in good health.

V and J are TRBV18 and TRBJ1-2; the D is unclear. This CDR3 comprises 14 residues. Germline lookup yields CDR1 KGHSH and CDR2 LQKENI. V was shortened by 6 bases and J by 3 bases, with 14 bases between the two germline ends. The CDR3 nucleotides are TGTGCCAGCTCCGCGGACTCGGACCACTATGGCTACACCTTC. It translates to CASSADSDHYGYTF. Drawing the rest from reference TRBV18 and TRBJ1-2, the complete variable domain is NAGVMQNPRHLVRRRGQEARLRCSPMKGHSHVYWYRQLPEEGLKFMVYLQKENIIDESGMPKERFSAEFPKEGPSILRIQQVVRGDSAAYFCASSADSDHYGYTFGSGTRLTVV.

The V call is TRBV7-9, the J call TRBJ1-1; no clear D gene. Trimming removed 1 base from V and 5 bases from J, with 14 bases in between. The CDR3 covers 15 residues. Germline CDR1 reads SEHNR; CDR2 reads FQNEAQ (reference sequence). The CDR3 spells CASSLVGVRNTEAFF. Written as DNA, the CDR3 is TGTGCCAGCAGCTTAGTGGGAGTCAGAAATACTGAAGCTTTCTTT.

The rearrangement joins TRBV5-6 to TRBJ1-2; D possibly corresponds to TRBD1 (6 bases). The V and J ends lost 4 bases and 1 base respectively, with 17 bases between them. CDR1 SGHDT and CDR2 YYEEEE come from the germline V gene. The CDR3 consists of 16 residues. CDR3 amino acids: CASSRSRTAGNYGYTF. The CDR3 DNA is TGTGCCAGCAGCCGTTCCAGGACAGCTGGTAACTATGGCTACACCTTC.

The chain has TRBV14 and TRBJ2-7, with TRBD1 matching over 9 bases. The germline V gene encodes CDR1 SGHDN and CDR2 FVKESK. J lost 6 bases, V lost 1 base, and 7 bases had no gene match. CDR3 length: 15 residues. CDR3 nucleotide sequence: TGTGCCAGCAGCCAAGCTAGGACAGGGGTTGGCGAGCAGTACTTC. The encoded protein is CASSQARTGVGEQYF.

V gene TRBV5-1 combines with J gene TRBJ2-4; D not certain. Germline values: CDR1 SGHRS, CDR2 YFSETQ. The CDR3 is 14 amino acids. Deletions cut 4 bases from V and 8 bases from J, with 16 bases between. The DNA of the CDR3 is TGCGCCAGCAGCACGCGACCCGTTCCGGACATTCAGTACTTC. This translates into CASSTRPVPDIQYF.

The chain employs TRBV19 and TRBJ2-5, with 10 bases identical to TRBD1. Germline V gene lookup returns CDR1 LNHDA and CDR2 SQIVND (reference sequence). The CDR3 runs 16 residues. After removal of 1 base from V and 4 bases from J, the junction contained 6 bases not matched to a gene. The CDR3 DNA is TGTGCCAGTAGTATAGGGACAGGGGGAATAGGAGAGACCCAGTACTTC. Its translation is CASSIGTGGIGETQYF.

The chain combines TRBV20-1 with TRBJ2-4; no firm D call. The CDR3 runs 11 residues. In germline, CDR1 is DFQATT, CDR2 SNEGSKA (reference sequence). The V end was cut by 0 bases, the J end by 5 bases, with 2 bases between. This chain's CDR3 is CSARDQNIQYF. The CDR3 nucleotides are TGCAGTGCTAGAGATCAAAACATTCAGTACTTC.

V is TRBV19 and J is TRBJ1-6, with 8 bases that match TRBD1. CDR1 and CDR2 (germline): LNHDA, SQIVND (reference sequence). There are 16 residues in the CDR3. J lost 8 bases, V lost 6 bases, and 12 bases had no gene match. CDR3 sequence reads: CASSHRGDRRYSPLHF. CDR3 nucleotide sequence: TGTGCCAGTAGCCATCGGGGGGACAGGCGTTATTCACCCCTCCACTTT.

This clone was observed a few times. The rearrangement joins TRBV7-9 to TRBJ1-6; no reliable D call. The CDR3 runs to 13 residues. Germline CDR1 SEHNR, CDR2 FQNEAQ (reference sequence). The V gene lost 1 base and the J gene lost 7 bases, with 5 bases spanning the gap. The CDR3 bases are TGTGCCAGCAGCTTAGGGCAGAATTCACCCCTCCACTTT. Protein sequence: CASSLGQNSPLHF.

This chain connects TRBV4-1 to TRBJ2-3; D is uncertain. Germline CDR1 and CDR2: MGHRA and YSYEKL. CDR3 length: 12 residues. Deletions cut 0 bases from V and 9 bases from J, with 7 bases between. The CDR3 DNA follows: TGCGCCAGCAGCCAAGAGTATGGGACGCAGTATTTT. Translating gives CASSQEYGTQYF.

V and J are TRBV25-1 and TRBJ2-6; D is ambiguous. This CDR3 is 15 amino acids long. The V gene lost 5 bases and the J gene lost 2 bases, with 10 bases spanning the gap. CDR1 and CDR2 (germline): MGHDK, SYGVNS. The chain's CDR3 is CASSFPVPGANVLTF. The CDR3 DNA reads TGTGCCAGCAGTTTTCCAGTCCCTGGGGCCAACGTCCTGACTTTC.